A single sample gave rise to the 24 T cell receptor beta chains below, sequenced in a study of technical replicates of blood from a few donors. The repertoire was sequenced with immunoSEQ multiplex PCR; TCRdb's copy has only in-frame clones and lacks some. The data show around 13,000 clones, with under 85% seen just once and around 12% held by the top ten. Sequencing was performed on PBMCs. The receptors were sampled from a human donor in good health.

The chain couples TRBV28 to TRBJ2-7, with D possibly being TRBD2 (6 bases). Germline lookup yields CDR1 MDHEN and CDR2 SYDVKM. This CDR3 spans 16 amino acids. V lost 3 bases and J 4 bases, leaving 19 bases between the germline ends. CDR3 region: CASSFPLGIGGYEQYF. The CDR3 nucleotides read TGTGCCAGCAGTTTCCCCTTGGGAATTGGGGGGTACGAGCAGTACTTC. Variable domain in full (rest from reference TRBV28 and TRBJ2-7): DVKVTQSSRYLVKRTGEKVFLECVQDMDHENMFWYRQDPGLGLRLIYFSYDVKMKEKGDIPEGYSVSREKKERFSLILESASTNQTSMYLCASSFPLGIGGYEQYFGPGTRLTVT.

The sample holds one count of this clone. This chain joins TRBV27 and TRBJ2-7, with 9 bases that match TRBD2. J lost 7 bases, V lost 0 bases, and 10 bases had no gene match. The V gene's germline CDR1 is MNHEY and CDR2 SMNVEV (reference sequence). The CDR3 is 16 residues long. In nucleotides, the CDR3 is TGTGCCAGCAGTTTATCGTGGCGGGAGGGCCTGGGGGAGCAGTACTTC. It yields the protein CASSLSWREGLGEQYF.

The chain combines TRBV28 with TRBJ2-2, with D perhaps TRBD2 (6 bases). Germline loops: CDR1 MDHEN, CDR2 SYDVKM. The V end lost 6 bases, the J end lost 8 bases, and 16 bases lay between the germline ends. There are 14 residues in the CDR3. The CDR3 here is CASSTRRGPGELFF. The CDR3 coding sequence is TGTGCCAGCAGCACCAGGAGGGGCCCAGGGGAGCTGTTTTTT.

This clone was recorded only once. The chain carries TRBV28 and TRBJ2-5; TRBD1 might be the D (6 bases). The CDR3 totals 15 residues. The V gene lost 4 bases and the J gene lost 2 bases, with 14 bases spanning the gap. CDR1 MDHEN and CDR2 SYDVKM come from the germline V gene. The DNA for the CDR3 is TGTGCCAGCAGTTCACCGACAGGAGGACAAGAGACCCAGTACTTC. This encodes CASSSPTGGQETQYF.

This rearrangement joins TRBV2 to TRBJ1-5; 8 nucleotides line up with TRBD1. Trimming took 5 bases from V and 2 from J; bases not matched to a gene: 11. Germline V gene lookup returns CDR1 SNHLY and CDR2 FYNNEI. The CDR3 is made up of 17 amino acids. The CDR3, as DNA: TGTGCCAGCAGTTACGGACAGGGTTTGATGGGCAATCAGCCCCAGCATTTT. Its protein product is CASSYGQGLMGNQPQHF.

The chain couples TRBV6-1 to TRBJ2-3; 7 bases line up with TRBD1. This CDR3 spans 18 amino acids. Per the germline V gene, CDR1 is MNHNS and CDR2 is SASEGT. V gave up 4 bases and J gave up 0 bases; unmatched junction bases: 13. CDR3 in amino acids: CASSGGRQGLTSTDTQYF. As DNA, the CDR3 is TGTGCCAGCAGTGGGGGAAGACAGGGCCTTACTAGCACAGATACGCAGTATTTT.

V usage is TRBV29-1 and J usage is TRBJ2-5; D unresolved. The CDR3 spans 13 residues. V shed 8 bases and J shed 1 base, with 14 bases lying between them. Looked up from germline, CDR1 is SQVTM and CDR2 is ANQGSEA. The CDR3 sequence: CSTQQQTQETQYF. The CDR3 coding sequence is TGCAGCACGCAACAGCAAACCCAAGAGACCCAGTACTTC.

The chain is built from TRBV5-1 and TRBJ2-3, with TRBD2 matching 9 bases. Per the germline V gene, CDR1 is SGHRS and CDR2 is YFSETQ. V lost 4 bases and J lost 6; bases outside the gene matches: 6. CDR3 length: 14 amino acids. CDR3 in amino acids: CASSNGLALDTQYF. The CDR3 nucleotides are TGCGCCAGCAGCAACGGACTAGCGCTGGATACGCAGTATTTT. Variable domain in full (rest from reference TRBV5-1 and TRBJ2-3): KAGVTQTPRYLIKTRGQQVTLSCSPISGHRSVSWYQQTPGQGLQFLFEYFSETQRNKGNFPGRFSGRQFSNSRSEMNVSTLELGDSALYLCASSNGLALDTQYFGPGTRLTVL.

This clone turned up a few times. The CDR3 nucleotides are TGTGCCAGCAGTTACTCGAACCCCGATCCACAGGGCTACACCTTC. As protein: CASSYSNPDPQGYTF. V gene TRBV6-6 combines with J gene TRBJ1-2; D ambiguous. V was cut by 0 bases and J by 8 bases, with 16 bases left in between. Germline-derived CDR1 and CDR2 are MNHNY and SVGAGI (reference sequence). There are 15 residues in the CDR3.

The genes are TRBV9 and TRBJ2-5, with 9 bases identical to TRBD2. Germline assignment: CDR1 SGDLS and CDR2 YYNGEE. V trimming: 0 bases; J trimming: 1 base; junction bases outside the gene matches: 4. The CDR3 has 16 amino acids. The DNA for the CDR3 is TGTGCCAGCAGCGTAGGTTCTAGCGGGGTCCAAGAGACCCAGTACTTC. It translates to CASSVGSSGVQETQYF.

V gene TRBV28 combines with J gene TRBJ2-7; 7 bases align to TRBD1. Germline V lookup: CDR1 MDHEN, CDR2 SYDVKM. The trim removed 4 bases at V and 0 bases at J, leaving 6 bases unmatched. The CDR3 runs 15 residues. This CDR3 reads CASSWTGISSYEQYF. For the CDR3, the DNA is TGTGCCAGCAGTTGGACAGGAATAAGCTCCTACGAGCAGTACTTC.

The chain uses TRBV7-7 and TRBJ2-2; the D gene is possibly TRBD2 (6 bases). CDR1 is SSHAT and CDR2 is FNYEAQ in the germline V gene (reference sequence). The V end was cut by 5 bases, the J end by 0 bases, with 7 bases between. The CDR3 spans 14 residues. The CDR3 here is CASSQRANTGELFF. CDR3 DNA sequence: TGTGCCAGCAGCCAGCGGGCGAACACCGGGGAGCTGTTTTTT.

The J gene is TRBJ2-3, the V gene TRBV7-2, with 13 nucleotides matching TRBD2. This CDR3 is 16 amino acids long. Trimming at V came to 2 bases and at J to 5 bases, leaving 4 bases not matched to a gene. CDR1 SGHTA and CDR2 FQGNSA come from the germline V gene. The CDR3 DNA reads TGTGCCAGCAGCTTATCGGGACTAGCGGGACGAGATACGCAGTATTTT. This translates into CASSLSGLAGRDTQYF.

The chain is built from TRBV18 and TRBJ2-7; 7 bases align to TRBD2. The CDR3 has 15 amino acids. After removal of 4 bases from V and 5 bases from J, the junction contained 11 bases not matched to a gene. Germline values: CDR1 KGHSH, CDR2 LQKENI. CDR3 DNA: TGTGCCAGCTCACGTCCCGGACTAGAACGAAACGAGCAGTACTTC. Its protein product is CASSRPGLERNEQYF.

This chain connects TRBV18 to TRBJ1-1; 7 bases map to TRBD1. The CDR3 consists of 19 residues. Germline V lookup: CDR1 KGHSH, CDR2 LQKENI. The trim removed 3 bases at V and 6 bases at J, leaving 22 bases unmatched. The CDR3 protein is CASSPRQQGDLDRAPEAFF. Here the CDR3 DNA reads TGTGCCAGCTCACCCAGGCAGCAGGGGGACCTCGACCGGGCGCCTGAAGCTTTCTTT.

The chain's CDR3 is CASQGQAGSNYEQYF. CDR3 DNA sequence: TGTGCCAGCCAAGGGCAAGCGGGCTCAAACTACGAGCAGTACTTC. The chain employs TRBV6-1 and TRBJ2-7; possibly TRBD2 for D (6 bases). The CDR3 runs 15 residues. Germline CDR1 MNHNS, CDR2 SASEGT. The V end was cut by 8 bases, the J end by 3 bases, with 20 bases between.

The V gene is TRBV27, the J gene TRBJ1-1; D perhaps matches TRBD1 (5 bases). V shed 2 bases and J shed 7 bases, with 17 bases lying between them. This CDR3 contains 15 residues. Germline V CDR1 and CDR2: MNHEY, SMNVEV (reference sequence). This CDR3 reads CASSLRFPPGVEAFF. DNA of the CDR3: TGTGCCAGCAGTTTAAGGTTTCCCCCGGGGGTTGAAGCTTTCTTT.

This rearrangement joins TRBV2 to TRBJ2-1; no definite D call. CDR3 length: 17 residues. V lost 5 bases to trimming and J lost 5 bases, with 22 bases between them. Germline assignment: CDR1 SNHLY and CDR2 FYNNEI. CDR3 DNA sequence: TGTGCCAGCAGTTTTCAGAGAGGTATTGGTCAAGACAATGAGCAGTTCTTC. Its translation is CASSFQRGIGQDNEQFF.

This chain links TRBV6-6 with TRBJ2-5; possibly TRBD2 for D (7 bases). The germline V gene has CDR1 MNHNY and CDR2 SVGAGI (reference sequence). Trimming took off 4 bases at V and 2 bases at J, with 14 bases between the two ends. The CDR3 is made up of 15 amino acids. Here the CDR3 DNA reads TGTGCCAGCAGTTCGCTAGGGGGGGGGCAAGAGACCCAGTACTTC. Amino acid sequence: CASSSLGGGQETQYF.

The CDR3 loop reads CASSLAGAQNTEAFF. CDR3 DNA sequence: TGTGCCAGCAGCCTAGCTGGGGCCCAGAACACTGAAGCTTTCTTT. The genes are TRBV14 and TRBJ1-1, with TRBD1 as a possible D gene (5 bases). Per germline, CDR1 SGHDN and CDR2 FVKESK. The CDR3 is 15 amino acids. The V gene lost 4 bases and the J gene lost 1 base, with 13 bases spanning the gap.

V is TRBV29-1 and J is TRBJ2-1, with D possibly matching TRBD2 (5 bases). CDR1 is SQVTM and CDR2 is ANQGSEA in the germline V gene. Trimming removed 3 bases at V and 8 bases at J, with 14 bases between. The CDR3 is 13 amino acids. CDR3 nucleotides: TGCAGCGTTGAGCGTGGGAGTAGAGATGAGCAGTTCTTC. It yields the protein CSVERGSRDEQFF.

The rearrangement uses TRBV20-1 and TRBJ1-2; a possible D gene is TRBD1 (6 bases). Trimming took off 5 bases at V and 8 bases at J, with 9 bases between the two ends. This CDR3 spans 10 amino acids. The germline CDR1 and CDR2 sequences are DFQATT and SNEGSKA (reference sequence). The CDR3 DNA sequence: TGCAGTGCTGCAGGGGAAGGCTACACCTTC. It encodes CSAAGEGYTF.

This clone was recorded once. The rearrangement joins TRBV7-8 to TRBJ2-5; D may be TRBD1 (5 bases). Deletions cut 6 bases from V and 2 bases from J, with 10 bases between. The length of the CDR3 is 13 residues. Germline V gene data show CDR1 as SGHVS and CDR2 as FQNEAQ. This chain's CDR3 is CASSLTAQETQYF. The CDR3 DNA reads as TGTGCCAGCAGTTTGACAGCGCAAGAGACCCAGTACTTC.

The rearrangement uses TRBV10-3 and TRBJ2-4; D remains ambiguous. CDR3 length equals 11 residues. The germline V gene has CDR1 ENHRY and CDR2 SYGVKD. The ends were cut back, 4 bases at V and 10 bases at J, with 8 bases in the middle. CDR3 amino acids: CAISGLGIQYF. The CDR3 region has the DNA TGTGCCATCAGTGGGCTCGGGATTCAGTACTTC.